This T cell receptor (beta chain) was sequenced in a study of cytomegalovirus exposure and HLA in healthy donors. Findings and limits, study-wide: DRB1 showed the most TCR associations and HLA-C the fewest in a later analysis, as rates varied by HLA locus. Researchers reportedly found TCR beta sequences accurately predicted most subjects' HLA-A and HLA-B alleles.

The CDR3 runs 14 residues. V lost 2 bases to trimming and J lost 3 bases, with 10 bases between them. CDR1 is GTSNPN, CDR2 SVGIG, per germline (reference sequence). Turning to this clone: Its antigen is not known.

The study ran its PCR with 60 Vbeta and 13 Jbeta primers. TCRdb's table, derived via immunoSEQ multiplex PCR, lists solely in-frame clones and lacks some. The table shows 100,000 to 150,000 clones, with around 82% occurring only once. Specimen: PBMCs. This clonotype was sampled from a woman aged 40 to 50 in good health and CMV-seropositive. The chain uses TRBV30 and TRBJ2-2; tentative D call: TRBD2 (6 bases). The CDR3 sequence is CAWSLRRDTGELFF. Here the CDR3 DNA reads TGTGCCTGGAGTTTAAGGAGGGACACCGGGGAGCTGTTTTTT. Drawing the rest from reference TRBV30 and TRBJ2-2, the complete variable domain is SQTIHQWPATLVQPVGSPLSLECTVEGTSNPNLYWYRQAAGRGLQLLFYSVGIGQISSEVPQNLSASRPQDRQFILSSKKLLLSDSGFYLCAWSLRRDTGELFFGEGSRLTVL.